This section outlines one TCR beta chain sequence together with its context. 13 Jbeta primers and 60 Vbeta primers were used for the PCR. The protocol was immunoSEQ multiplex PCR, while the TCRdb copy is restricted to in-frame clones and leaves out a portion. Of just over 150,000 clones detected, approximately 70% appear once; the ten largest clones hold over 6%. These data are taken from a study of cytomegalovirus exposure and HLA in healthy donors. The V and J ends lost 6 bases and 4 bases respectively, with 13 bases between them. The CDR3 extends over 14 amino acids. Germline V gene sequence: CDR1 MNHEY, CDR2 SVGAGI.

This TCR derives from a man aged 35 to 55 in good health and CMV-seropositive. Sequencing was performed on PBMCs. The chain is built from TRBV6-5 and TRBJ1-5, with D tentatively TRBD1 (5 bases). The CDR3 nucleotides are TGTGCCAGCAGAGATTCGGGGGGGAATCAGCCCCAGCATTTT. This translates into CASRDSGGNQPQHF.